This entry is about one TCR beta chain. Its specific antigen is unknown. No quality values exist for individual bases; no much larger clone is one base distant. TCRbeta CDR3 regions were amplified from genomic DNA using the immunoSEQ Assay, a bias-controlled multiplex PCR. The source study handled its data this way. Nucleated cell counts per sample were estimated from amplification of reference gene primers within the assay. Sequence reads were collapsed and filtered to measure the absolute abundance of every unique TCRbeta CDR3 rearrangement. For each sample, productive Simpson clonality was calculated as the square root of Simpson's diversity index across productive rearrangements. TCRdb took this table from immuneACCESS and kept in-frame rearrangements with V and J called. Such tables lack part of the clones; where checked against another copy, unresolved V genes explain under half of the gap, and the rest is unexplained. For V, J and clone size, that table is used; D and trimming come from the DNA. The sample has more than 250,000 clones on record, approximately 87% of them singletons. The ten most abundant clones make up roughly 5.3% of the sample.

The cysteine opens and the phenylalanine closes a CDR3 of 17 amino acids. Only the CDR3 DNA stays, 51 bases, in frame from base 1. From the germline V gene (reference sequence), CDR1 is LGHDT and CDR2 is YNNKEL. Trimming takes 4 bases off V and 5 bases off J; junction bases not matched to a gene: 12. Participants in the prospective study were enrolled through a virtual design, were aged about 18 to 100 years, and lived in 24 United States geographic areas. In the prospective study, participants were assigned to cohorts based on the clinical history participants reported in a screening survey and a study questionnaire. Recovered participants in ImmuneRACE Cohort 3 were defined as having two consecutive negative NP/OP PCR tests, clearance from a healthcare professional, or resolution of symptoms. Mobile phlebotomists in the prospective study collected whole blood, serum and a nasopharyngeal or oropharyngeal swab from every participant. Prospective study participants could optionally give additional blood draws and questionnaires over an approximately two-month period. Before DNA extraction, blood samples from the prospective study were shipped at room temperature or frozen.

The data stem from a study of blood T cell repertoires in COVID-19 (dated by TCRdb to 2020 to 2021). Background for the entire study: Samples covering the acute and convalescent phases of COVID-19 were provided by collaborators in the United States, Italy and Spain. The prospective study material was composed of cDNA or gDNA derived from T cells, B-cell-depleted T cells, or PBMCs. The dataset comprised deeply sampled blood TCRbeta repertoires from subjects exposed to, actively infected with, or recovered from COVID-19. The repertoires were released in a freely available public database meant as a resource for research on the immune response to SARS-CoV-2. The samples were drawn from the first 160 participants of the ongoing ImmuneRACE study and from roughly 1,300 subjects provided by 6 global collaborators. The sample metadata nearly always contained a de-identified subject ID, COVID-19 status, age in years and sex. HLA class I and class II types, where available, came from metadata supplied by the sample provider rather than from assay-based typing. Broader findings and caveats from the paper: Clinical and demographic metadata were provided uncurated, with the amount varying by source and participant.

The chain uses TRBV3-1 (or the pseudogene TRBV3-2) and TRBJ2-5, with 11 bases aligning to TRBD2. Source material: PBMCs or T cells enriched from blood (not recorded which). The receptor was isolated from a woman aged 30 to 39 who had recovered from COVID-19. The DNA is TGTGCCAGCAGCCGCGATCTAGCGGGGGGTTCTAGTGAGACCCAGTACTTC. This is translated as CASSRDLAGGSSETQYF.